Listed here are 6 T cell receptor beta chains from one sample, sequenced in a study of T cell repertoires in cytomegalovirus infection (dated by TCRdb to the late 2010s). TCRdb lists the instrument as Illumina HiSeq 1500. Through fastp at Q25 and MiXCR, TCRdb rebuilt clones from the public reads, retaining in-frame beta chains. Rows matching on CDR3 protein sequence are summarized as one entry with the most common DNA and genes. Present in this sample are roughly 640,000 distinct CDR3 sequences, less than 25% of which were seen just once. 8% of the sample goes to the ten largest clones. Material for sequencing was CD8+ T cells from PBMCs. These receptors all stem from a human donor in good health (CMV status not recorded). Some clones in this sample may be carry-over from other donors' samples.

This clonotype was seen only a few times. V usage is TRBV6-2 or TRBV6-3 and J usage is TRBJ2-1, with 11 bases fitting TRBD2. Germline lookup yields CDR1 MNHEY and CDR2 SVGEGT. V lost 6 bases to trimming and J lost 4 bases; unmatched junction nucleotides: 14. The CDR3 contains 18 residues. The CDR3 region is CASRPTSSGGLLYNEQFF. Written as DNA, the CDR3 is TGTGCCAGCAGACCCACATCTAGCGGGGGGCTTCTATACAATGAGCAGTTCTTC.

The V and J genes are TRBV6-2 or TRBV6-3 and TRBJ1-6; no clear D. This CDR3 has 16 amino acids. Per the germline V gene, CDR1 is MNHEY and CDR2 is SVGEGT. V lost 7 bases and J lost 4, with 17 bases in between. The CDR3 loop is CASNADGDMYNSPLHF. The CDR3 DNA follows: TGTGCCAGCAACGCCGACGGAGATATGTATAATTCACCCCTCCACTTT.

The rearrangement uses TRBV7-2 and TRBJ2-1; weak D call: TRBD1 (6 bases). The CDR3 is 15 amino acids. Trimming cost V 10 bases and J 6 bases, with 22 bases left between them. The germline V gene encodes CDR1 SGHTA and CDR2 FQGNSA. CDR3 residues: CAITPKSGALNEQFF. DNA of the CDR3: TGTGCCATCACTCCGAAGTCAGGGGCCCTCAATGAGCAGTTCTTC.

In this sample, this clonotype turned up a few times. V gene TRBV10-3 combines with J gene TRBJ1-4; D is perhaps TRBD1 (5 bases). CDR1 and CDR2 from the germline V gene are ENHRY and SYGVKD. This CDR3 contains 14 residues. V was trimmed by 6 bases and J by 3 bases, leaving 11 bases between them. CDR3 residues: CAISPGRSNEKLFF. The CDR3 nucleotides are TGTGCCATCAGCCCAGGGAGATCTAATGAAAAACTGTTTTTT.

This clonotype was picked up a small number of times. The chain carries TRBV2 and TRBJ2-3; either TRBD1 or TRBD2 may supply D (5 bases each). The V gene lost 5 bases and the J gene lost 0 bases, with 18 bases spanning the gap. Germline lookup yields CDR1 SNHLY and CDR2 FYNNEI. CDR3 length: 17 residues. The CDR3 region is CASSNTRDQFSTDTQYF. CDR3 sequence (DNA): TGTGCCAGCAGTAACACCCGGGACCAATTTAGCACAGATACGCAGTATTTT.

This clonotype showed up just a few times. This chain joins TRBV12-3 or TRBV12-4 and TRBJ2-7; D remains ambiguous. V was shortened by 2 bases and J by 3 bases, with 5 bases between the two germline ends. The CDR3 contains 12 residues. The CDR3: CASSLFYYEQYF. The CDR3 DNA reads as TGTGCCAGCAGTTTATTCTACTACGAGCAGTACTTC.